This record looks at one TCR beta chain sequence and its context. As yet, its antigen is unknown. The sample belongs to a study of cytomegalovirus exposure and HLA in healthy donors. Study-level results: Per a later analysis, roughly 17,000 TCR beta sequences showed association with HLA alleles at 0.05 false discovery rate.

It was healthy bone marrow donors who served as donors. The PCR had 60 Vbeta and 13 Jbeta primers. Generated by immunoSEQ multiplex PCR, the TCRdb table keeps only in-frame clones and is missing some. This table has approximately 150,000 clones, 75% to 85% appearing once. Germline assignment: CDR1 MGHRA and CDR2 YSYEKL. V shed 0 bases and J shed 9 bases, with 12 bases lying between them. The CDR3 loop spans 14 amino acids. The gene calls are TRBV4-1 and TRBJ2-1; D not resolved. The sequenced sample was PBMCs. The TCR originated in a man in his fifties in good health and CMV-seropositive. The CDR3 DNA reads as TGCGCCAGCAGCCAAGATCCTGCGGTAGTTGAGCAGTTCTTC. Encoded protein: CASSQDPAVVEQFF.